Each of the 10 T cell receptor beta chains below was sequenced from the same sample in a study of blood T cell repertoires in COVID-19 (TCRdb year 2020). The library relied on the immunoSEQ multiplex PCR assay. TCRdb carries this immuneACCESS record with in-frame sequences only. Its versions omit some clonotypes, under half of them owing to an unresolved V gene in the studies checked, with the rest unexplained. The sample yields some 120,000 clones; 88% were counted once. The top ten clones comprise around 7.3% of the sample. The specimen sequenced was peripheral blood. The receptor set was obtained from a middle-aged man with acute or convalescent COVID-19.

V is TRBV5-6 and J is TRBJ2-3; 8 nucleotides align to TRBD2. Germline values: CDR1 SGHDT, CDR2 YYEEEE. There are 15 residues in the CDR3. Germline trimming cut 2 bases from V and 2 bases from J; bases unmatched to any gene: 4. Written as DNA, the CDR3 is TGTGCCAGCAGCTTCCGAGCGGGAGTCACAGATACGCAGTATTTT. Amino acid sequence: CASSFRAGVTDTQYF.

The chain couples TRBV28 to TRBJ1-2; 8 nucleotides line up with TRBD1. The length of the CDR3 is 13 residues. The germline CDR1 and CDR2 sequences are MDHEN and SYDVKM. Trimming removed 2 bases from V and 7 bases from J; junction bases left unmatched: 3. The CDR3 is CASSLRQGIGYTF. The DNA of the CDR3 is TGTGCCAGCAGTTTAAGACAGGGGATTGGCTACACCTTC.

The CDR3 DNA follows: TGTGCCAGCAGCTTCCCCGAGGGTGGAACTGAAGCTTTCTTT. It yields the protein CASSFPEGGTEAFF. The rearrangement uses TRBV11-3 and TRBJ1-1, with no clear D. The V gene's germline CDR1 is SGHNT and CDR2 YENEEA. The CDR3 extends over 14 amino acids. Trimming took 3 bases from V and 5 from J, leaving 13 bases between them. Together with reference TRBV11-3 and TRBJ1-1, the CDR3 gives the full variable domain: EAGVVQSPRYKIIEKKQPVAFWCNPISGHNTLYWYLQNLGQGPELLIRYENEEAVDDSQLPKDRFSAERLKGVDSTLKIQPAELGDSAVYLCASSFPEGGTEAFFGQGTRLTVV.

The V gene is TRBV6-6, the J gene TRBJ1-3; perhaps TRBD1 as D (6 bases). This CDR3 region has 13 residues. The V end lost 7 bases, the J end lost 5 bases, and 12 bases lay between the germline ends. The germline V gene encodes CDR1 MNHNY and CDR2 SVGAGI (reference sequence). The DNA of the CDR3 is TGTGCCAGCAACAGGGATAATAGAAACACCATATATTTT. This sequence encodes CASNRDNRNTIYF.

The chain links TRBV27 to TRBJ1-1; TRBD1 agrees at 7 bases. CDR1 is MNHEY, CDR2 SMNVEV, per germline (reference sequence). Losses at the gene ends were 6 bases for V and 0 bases for J; bases not matched to a gene: 1. The CDR3 extends over 13 amino acids. CDR3 nucleotides: TGTGCCAGCAGCGGACAGGTGAACACTGAAGCTTTCTTT. Translated, it gives CASSGQVNTEAFF.

The genes are TRBV19 and TRBJ2-1, with TRBD2 as a possible D gene (6 bases). CDR1 and CDR2 from the germline V gene are LNHDA and SQIVND (reference sequence). This CDR3 region has 13 residues. Trimming took 8 bases from V and 4 from J, leaving 12 bases between them. CDR3 protein: CASEAGSYNEQFF. The CDR3 nucleotides read TGTGCCAGTGAGGCGGGATCGTACAATGAGCAGTTCTTC. Looking up the rest from reference TRBV19 and TRBJ2-1 gives the full variable domain: DGGITQSPKYLFRKEGQNVTLSCEQNLNHDAMYWYRQDPGQGLRLIYYSQIVNDFQKGDIAEGYSVSREKKESFPLTVTSAQKNPTAFYLCASEAGSYNEQFFGPGTRLTVL.

The V gene is TRBV24-1, the J gene TRBJ2-3; 10 bases match TRBD1. With 4 bases clipped from V and 6 bases from J, the junction kept 9 bases outside the gene matches. Germline CDR1 is KGHDR and CDR2 is SFDVKD. The length of the CDR3 is 16 residues. CDR3 residues: CATSDYDRGQGDTQYF. The CDR3, as DNA: TGTGCCACCAGTGACTACGACAGGGGGCAAGGGGATACGCAGTATTTT.

The chain couples TRBV9 to TRBJ2-1; D not resolved. CDR3 length: 13 amino acids. Per the germline V gene, CDR1 is SGDLS and CDR2 is YYNGEE. V was cut by 2 bases and J by 6 bases, with 9 bases left in between. CDR3 loop: CASSVSPGNEQFF. Written as DNA, the CDR3 is TGTGCCAGCAGCGTCTCTCCCGGCAATGAGCAGTTCTTC.

A word on this clone: Relative to the germline gene, one junction end is altered; a read error may explain this. The CDR3 region has the DNA TGTGCCAGCAGAGAAGCGGGCCTCTCCTACGAGCAGTACTTC. The encoded protein is CASREAGLSYEQYF. The genes are TRBV6-1 and TRBJ2-7; D might be TRBD2 (6 bases). Germline CDR1 MNHNS, CDR2 SASEGT. The CDR3 has 14 amino acids.

This clone was observed a handful of times. The rearrangement joins TRBV2 to TRBJ2-5, with TRBD2 identical over 8 bases. Trimming took 3 bases from V and 3 from J; bases not matched to a gene: 3. Germline CDR1 is SNHLY and CDR2 is FYNNEI. The CDR3 has 14 amino acids. The CDR3 protein is CASSDPGGKETQYF. CDR3 nucleotides: TGTGCCAGCAGTGACCCGGGAGGGAAAGAGACCCAGTACTTC.